This T cell receptor (beta chain) came from a study of patients and donors after allogeneic stem cell transplantation. One entry per CDR3 protein, called by TCRdb with MiXCR from the RT-PCR reads. The profile shows some 880,000 distinct CDR3 sequences, more than 15% of them singletons. V gave up 0 bases and J gave up 15 bases, with 15 bases separating them. Germline V gene data show CDR1 as DFQATT and CDR2 as SNEGSKA (reference sequence). The CDR3 has 13 amino acids. The receptor comes from a human donor who was either an allogeneic HSCT recipient or a stem cell or donor lymphocyte infusion donor (not recorded which). It is not recorded whose cells these are; they may come from a transplant donor. Sample: blood, either unsorted or a sorted T cell fraction (not recorded which). The rearrangement uses TRBV20-1 and TRBJ1-6; D gene uncertain. The CDR3 bases are TGCAGTGCTAGAGATCTCCGGACTTTCAGCCTCCACTTT. It encodes CSARDLRTFSLHF.